Listed here are 26 T cell receptor beta chains from one sample, sequenced in a study of OX40 agonist ivuxolimab in advanced cancers. Here immunoSEQ multiplex PCR was the method, and the copy in TCRdb shows in-frame clones only, minus some. Among some 86,000 clones listed, under 85% were seen once. Material: CD4+ or CD8+ T cells sorted from blood, obtained in a trial of the OX40 agonist ivuxolimab. These receptors were collected from an adult with an advanced solid tumor such as melanoma, head and neck, liver or kidney cancer.

CDR3 nucleotides: TGTGCCAGCAGCACAAAGCCAAGGGACAGGGATTATACAAACACCATATATTTT. Its translation: CASSTKPRDRDYTNTIYF. The chain recombines TRBV7-9 with TRBJ1-3; 9 bases line up with TRBD1. The CDR3 loop spans 18 amino acids. Looked up from germline, CDR1 is SEHNR and CDR2 is FQNEAQ (reference sequence). Trimming at V came to 5 bases and at J to 6 bases, leaving 17 bases not matched to a gene.

In nucleotides, the CDR3 is TGTGCCACCAGCACAGCCAACCCCGGGACTAGCGAGTTCTATGAGCAGTTCTTC. It translates to CATSTANPGTSEFYEQFF. The chain employs TRBV15 and TRBJ2-1, with 10 bases that match TRBD2. Per the germline V gene, CDR1 is LNHNV and CDR2 is YYDKDF (reference sequence). The V gene end was trimmed by 4 bases and the J gene end by 8 bases; junction bases not matched to a gene: 17. This CDR3 is built from 18 residues.

The chain has TRBV5-4 and TRBJ2-1; TRBD1 is a possible D gene (6 bases). V was cut by 6 bases and J by 1 base, with 11 bases left in between. CDR3 length: 14 residues. From germline, CDR1 is SGHNT and CDR2 YYREEE (reference sequence). The CDR3: CASNPGESYNEQFF. In DNA form, the CDR3 reads TGTGCCAGCAACCCAGGGGAGTCCTACAATGAGCAGTTCTTC.

The chain joins TRBV2 to TRBJ2-3, with D perhaps matching TRBD1 (5 bases). V was shortened by 8 bases and J by 1 base, with 16 bases between the two germline ends. The CDR3 has 15 amino acids. Germline V gene sequence: CDR1 SNHLY, CDR2 FYNNEI. CDR3: CASLDTATGTDTQYF. The CDR3 nucleotides read TGTGCCAGCCTAGACACAGCGACAGGCACAGATACGCAGTATTTT.

The chain recombines TRBV5-1 with TRBJ2-5; tentative D call: TRBD1 (6 bases). The CDR3 totals 14 residues. In germline, CDR1 is SGHRS, CDR2 YFSETQ. The V gene lost 4 bases and the J gene lost 5 bases, with 15 bases spanning the gap. Here the CDR3 reads CASSIYRVSETQYF. The CDR3 DNA is TGCGCCAGCAGCATATACAGGGTTTCGGAGACCCAGTACTTC. Combining the CDR3 with reference TRBV5-1 and TRBJ2-5 gives the whole variable domain KAGVTQTPRYLIKTRGQQVTLSCSPISGHRSVSWYQQTPGQGLQFLFEYFSETQRNKGNFPGRFSGRQFSNSRSEMNVSTLELGDSALYLCASSIYRVSETQYFGPGTRLLVL.

This chain links TRBV28 with TRBJ2-3; 7 nucleotides match TRBD2. This CDR3 region has 16 residues. V gave up 3 bases and J gave up 0 bases; unmatched junction bases: 6. Germline V CDR1 and CDR2: MDHEN, SYDVKM. CDR3 amino acids: CASSFPSSGSTDTQYF. The CDR3 DNA follows: TGTGCCAGCAGTTTCCCTAGTAGCGGGAGCACAGATACGCAGTATTTT. Drawing the rest from reference TRBV28 and TRBJ2-3, the complete variable domain is DVKVTQSSRYLVKRTGEKVFLECVQDMDHENMFWYRQDPGLGLRLIYFSYDVKMKEKGDIPEGYSVSREKKERFSLILESASTNQTSMYLCASSFPSSGSTDTQYFGPGTRLTVL.

This chain links TRBV30 with TRBJ2-1; no definite D call. CDR3 length equals 11 residues. The V gene lost 1 base and the J gene lost 8 bases, with 6 bases spanning the gap. Per germline, CDR1 GTSNPN and CDR2 SVGIG (reference sequence). The DNA of the CDR3 is TGTGCCTGGAGTGCTACCTATGAGCAGTTCTTC. Its protein product is CAWSATYEQFF. Using reference TRBV30 and TRBJ2-1 for the parts outside the CDR3, the full variable domain is SQTIHQWPATLVQPVGSPLSLECTVEGTSNPNLYWYRQAAGRGLQLLFYSVGIGQISSEVPQNLSASRPQDRQFILSSKKLLLSDSGFYLCAWSATYEQFFGPGTRLTVL.

V is TRBV20-1 and J is TRBJ2-2; D ambiguous. Germline V gene data show CDR1 as DFQATT and CDR2 as SNEGSKA (reference sequence). The CDR3 runs to 11 residues. The V and J ends lost 3 bases and 8 bases respectively, with 7 bases between them. The CDR3 here is CSASRLGELFF. The DNA for the CDR3 is TGCAGTGCTAGTCGTTTAGGGGAGCTGTTTTTT.

The table lists this clone with a few counts. V usage is TRBV27 and J usage is TRBJ2-7, with TRBD1 matching 7 bases. Germline V lookup: CDR1 MNHEY, CDR2 SMNVEV (reference sequence). This CDR3 has 11 amino acids. The ends lost 5 bases at V and 6 bases at J; junction bases unmatched: 1. This CDR3 reads CASSQGVEQYF. CDR3 DNA sequence: TGTGCCAGCAGTCAGGGGGTCGAGCAGTACTTC.

This clone occurred once. CDR3 in amino acids: CASSLPGSTDTQYF. The CDR3, as DNA: TGTGCCAGCAGCTTACCTGGGAGCACAGATACGCAGTATTTT. This chain links TRBV7-9 with TRBJ2-3; D is uncertain. The CDR3 contains 14 residues. Germline values: CDR1 SEHNR, CDR2 FQNEAQ (reference sequence). The V and J ends lost 2 bases and 0 bases respectively, with 6 bases between them. Filled out from reference TRBV7-9 and TRBJ2-3, the complete variable domain reads DTGVSQNPRHKITKRGQNVTFRCDPISEHNRLYWYRQTLGQGPEFLTYFQNEAQLEKSRLLSDRFSAERPKGSFSTLEIQRTEQGDSAMYLCASSLPGSTDTQYFGPGTRLTVL.

V is TRBV4-1 and J is TRBJ2-7, with D uncertain. Trimming removed 5 bases from V and 5 bases from J, with 16 bases in between. CDR3 length: 14 residues. CDR1 is MGHRA and CDR2 is YSYEKL in the germline V gene. The CDR3 coding sequence is TGCGCCAGCAGCGCCCGCCAGGACGCCAACGAGCAGTACTTC. This sequence encodes CASSARQDANEQYF.

The chain joins TRBV4-3 to TRBJ1-2; maybe TRBD1 (6 bases). Trimming shortened V by 0 bases and J by 4 bases, and 9 bases separated the two germline ends. The V gene's germline CDR1 is LGHNA and CDR2 YSLEER. The CDR3 is 14 residues long. CDR3 coding DNA: TGCGCCAGCAGCCAAGAGACGGGGGCCTATGGCTACACCTTC. As protein: CASSQETGAYGYTF.

The V and J genes are TRBV2 and TRBJ2-2, with 7 bases lining up with TRBD1. This CDR3 has 15 amino acids. The junction had 6 bases not matched to a gene; V was cut back by 5 bases and J by 3 bases. Germline lookup yields CDR1 SNHLY and CDR2 FYNNEI. The CDR3 sequence: CASSPTGLDTGELFF. CDR3 in DNA: TGTGCCAGCAGTCCGACAGGGCTAGACACCGGGGAGCTGTTTTTT.

This clone was seen only a few times. The J gene is TRBJ1-2, the V gene TRBV2; 7 bases match TRBD1. Trimming at V came to 7 bases and at J to 10 bases, leaving 12 bases not matched to a gene. Per the germline V gene, CDR1 is SNHLY and CDR2 is FYNNEI. The CDR3 runs 13 residues. The CDR3 DNA reads TGTGCCAGCACCAAAGGGGGGGACAGTCACTACACCTTC. It specifies CASTKGGDSHYTF.

The chain carries TRBV7-2 and TRBJ2-7; D is ambiguous. The CDR3 extends over 13 amino acids. The V end lost 1 base, the J end lost 2 bases, and 6 bases lay between the germline ends. From germline, CDR1 is SGHTA and CDR2 FQGNSA. CDR3 sequence: CASSLDRAYEQYF. As DNA, the CDR3 is TGTGCCAGCAGCTTAGATCGTGCCTACGAGCAGTACTTC.

This clone has just one count. The rearrangement uses TRBV10-3 and TRBJ2-7, with 9 bases lining up with TRBD2. The CDR3 consists of 13 residues. With 8 bases clipped from V and 4 bases from J, the junction kept 6 bases outside the gene matches. Germline loops: CDR1 ENHRY, CDR2 SYGVKD. The CDR3 protein is CAISMREGYEQYF. The CDR3 region has the DNA TGTGCCATCTCGATGCGGGAGGGTTACGAGCAGTACTTC.

The chain uses TRBV28 and TRBJ2-2; D gene uncertain. Trimming removed 4 bases from V and 3 bases from J, with 9 bases in between. The CDR3 is made up of 14 amino acids. The germline gives CDR1 MDHEN, CDR2 SYDVKM. The CDR3 reads CASSSITDTGELFF. CDR3 coding DNA: TGTGCCAGCAGTTCTATCACGGACACCGGGGAGCTGTTTTTT.

V is TRBV6-5 and J is TRBJ1-4, with TRBD1 matching over 7 bases. This CDR3 region has 13 residues. Per the germline V gene, CDR1 is MNHEY and CDR2 is SVGAGI. J was trimmed by 5 bases and V by 9 bases; bases with no gene match: 6. The CDR3 spells CARYRGTNEKLFF. CDR3 in DNA: TGTGCCAGGTACAGGGGAACAAATGAAAAACTGTTTTTT.

This sequence joins TRBV7-3 and TRBJ2-5; D is unresolved. Deletions cut 2 bases from V and 1 base from J, with 5 bases between. This CDR3 spans 13 amino acids. The germline V gene encodes CDR1 SGHTA and CDR2 FQGTGA. The CDR3 nucleotides read TGTGCCAGCAGCTTAGCCAGCCAAGAGACCCAGTACTTC. Translated, it gives CASSLASQETQYF.

As for this clone: The same CDR3 can be traced to other DNA sequences in this sample. This chain connects TRBV18 to TRBJ2-7; D might be TRBD1 or TRBD2, each matching 5 bases. This CDR3 has 13 residues. Germline V gene sequence: CDR1 KGHSH, CDR2 LQKENI. Trimming took off 3 bases at V and 9 bases at J, with 15 bases between the two ends. CDR3 sequence reads: CASSPGTQRAQYF. The CDR3 DNA follows: TGTGCCAGCTCACCTGGGACGCAAAGAGCGCAGTACTTC.

The chain employs TRBV30 and TRBJ1-2; D is undetermined. Trimming stripped 3 bases from V and 7 bases from J, with 15 bases between. This CDR3 contains 13 residues. The germline gives CDR1 GTSNPN, CDR2 SVGIG (reference sequence). The CDR3: CAWSHTRLAGYTF. The CDR3 region has the DNA TGTGCCTGGAGCCACACTCGATTGGCTGGCTACACCTTC.

The chain employs TRBV27 and TRBJ2-7; D might be TRBD1 (6 bases). CDR3 length: 14 amino acids. Trimming left V 4 bases short and J 6 bases short, with 16 bases between. CDR1 is MNHEY and CDR2 is SMNVEV in the germline V gene (reference sequence). This CDR3 is CASSYTGISVEQYF. As DNA, the CDR3 is TGTGCCAGCAGTTATACAGGGATCTCGGTCGAGCAGTACTTC.

This rearrangement joins TRBV4-2 to TRBJ1-5, with unresolved D. In germline, CDR1 is LGHNA, CDR2 YNFKEQ. Trimming stripped 3 bases from V and 7 bases from J, with 13 bases between. This CDR3 comprises 14 residues. For the CDR3, the DNA is TGTGCCAGCAGCCACCTCGGTCGGCTCCAGCCCCAGCATTTT. This gives the protein CASSHLGRLQPQHF.

This clone was counted once. The chain employs TRBV2 and TRBJ2-7; maybe TRBD2 (5 bases). This CDR3 is built from 14 residues. Germline assignment: CDR1 SNHLY and CDR2 FYNNEI. The V end was cut by 5 bases, the J end by 0 bases, with 11 bases between. CDR3 sequence: CASSRGFSSYEQYF. The CDR3 DNA sequence: TGTGCCAGCAGTCGGGGTTTCAGCTCCTACGAGCAGTACTTC.

The rearrangement links TRBV28 to TRBJ1-5; D is unresolved. V lost 1 base and J 6 bases, leaving 1 base between the germline ends. CDR1 and CDR2 (germline): MDHEN, SYDVKM. The length of the CDR3 is 11 residues. The CDR3 nucleotides are TGTGCCAGCAGTTTATCTCAGCCCCAGCATTTT. As protein: CASSLSQPQHF.

The chain carries TRBV13 and TRBJ1-1, with D perhaps matching TRBD1 (6 bases). CDR3 size: 14 residues. V lost 5 bases to trimming and J lost 0 bases, with 10 bases between them. CDR1 is PRHDT and CDR2 is FYEKMQ in the germline V gene (reference sequence). This CDR3 is CASSAGHLNTEAFF. In nucleotides, the CDR3 is TGTGCCAGCAGCGCGGGACACTTGAACACTGAAGCTTTCTTT.